These 22 T cell receptor beta chains came from one sample sequenced in a study of post-analysis software for immune sequencing data. The antigens of these receptors remain unknown. TCR beta cDNA libraries included unique molecular identifiers. TCRdb passed the PCR reads through MiXCR, listing each CDR3 protein once. The table shows some 800,000 distinct CDR3 sequences, with about 45% occurring only once. Findings of the study overall: With TRBV5-6, TRBV5-1 and TRBV20-1 included, several TRBV segments were more frequent in patients than in controls.

Sequences were obtained from blood. All receptors derive from a girl under 18 with multiple sclerosis.

The genes are TRBV29-1 and TRBJ2-7; D might be TRBD1 (6 bases). The V gene's germline CDR1 is SQVTM and CDR2 ANQGSEA. V dropped 3 bases and J dropped 6 bases, with 21 bases sitting between them. There are 15 residues in the CDR3. The CDR3 sequence is CSVEGHFGSGREQYF. The CDR3, as DNA: TGCAGCGTTGAGGGACACTTTGGGTCCGGACGCGAGCAGTACTTC.

This sequence joins TRBV12-3 or TRBV12-4 and TRBJ1-1; TRBD1 aligns across 7 bases. V dropped 2 bases and J dropped 6; count of bases not matched to a gene: 9. This CDR3 has 15 amino acids. The DNA of the CDR3 is TGTGCCAGCAGTTTAATGGGGACAGCCGGCGCTGAAGCTTTCTTT. It encodes CASSLMGTAGAEAFF.

J is TRBJ1-5 and V is TRBV12-3 or TRBV12-4, with 9 bases lining up with TRBD1. This CDR3 has 21 residues. Germline trimming cut 3 bases from V and 0 bases from J; bases unmatched to any gene: 18. The CDR3 nucleotides read TGTGCCAGCAGTTTCGTTTTAGGGGACAGGGAGAATTTCGGTAGCAATCAGCCCCAGCATTTT. It translates to CASSFVLGDRENFGSNQPQHF.

On this clonotype: One base away lies a much larger clone, so this may be a sequencing read error. This sequence joins TRBV29-1 and TRBJ2-6; D not certain. The germline gives CDR1 SQVTM, CDR2 ANQGSEA. The CDR3 sequence is 12 residues long. The CDR3 loop reads CSADSGVNVLTF. DNA for the CDR3: TGCAGCGCCGATTCTGGGGTCAACGTCCTGACTTTC.

This clonotype came up a few times. The CDR3 DNA is TGTGCCAGCAGCTCACACTTAAACACTGAAGCTTTCTTT. As protein: CASSSHLNTEAFF. The gene calls are TRBV12-3 or TRBV12-4 and TRBJ1-1; D remains ambiguous. Trimming left V 6 bases short and J 2 bases short, with 10 bases between. This CDR3 is built from 13 residues.

The table lists this clonotype with a few counts. The V gene is TRBV7-2, the J gene TRBJ1-5; no reliable D call. V was cut by 3 bases and J by 6 bases, with 18 bases left in between. The CDR3 runs to 16 residues. Germline V gene lookup returns CDR1 SGHTA and CDR2 FQGNSA. CDR3 region: CASSLGDPSGGQPQHF. The CDR3 DNA sequence: TGTGCCAGCAGCTTGGGTGATCCCAGCGGAGGTCAGCCCCAGCATTTT.

The chain links TRBV9 to TRBJ1-5; possibly TRBD1 for D (5 bases). V dropped 0 bases and J dropped 6 bases, with 10 bases sitting between them. Germline V lookup: CDR1 SGDLS, CDR2 YYNGEE. The CDR3 runs to 14 residues. In nucleotides, the CDR3 is TGTGCCAGCAGCGTAGGGATGGGGCCTCAGCCCCAGCATTTT. This gives the protein CASSVGMGPQPQHF.

The count of this clonotype is one. The chain couples TRBV5-1 to TRBJ2-1; D is unclear. Germline CDR1 and CDR2: SGHRS and YFSETQ. CDR3 length: 13 amino acids. Trimming pared 2 bases from V and 6 bases from J, leaving 9 bases between. The CDR3 bases are TGCGCCAGCAGCTTTATGGATTCCAATGAGCAGTTCTTC. Translated: CASSFMDSNEQFF.

The sample holds one count of this clonotype. The chain combines TRBV5-1 with TRBJ2-6; 7 positions agree with TRBD1. Germline V gene data show CDR1 as SGHRS and CDR2 as YFSETQ. V dropped 0 bases and J dropped 3; count of bases not matched to a gene: 6. This CDR3 region has 17 residues. The CDR3 DNA follows: TGCGCCAGCAGCTTGGGTGGGACAGCCCGTGGGGCCAACGTCCTGACTTTC. Its protein is CASSLGGTARGANVLTF.

This rearrangement joins TRBV4-2 to TRBJ2-4, with 10 positions matching TRBD1. CDR1 is LGHNA, CDR2 YNFKEQ, per germline. J lost 0 bases, V lost 4 bases, and 18 bases had no gene match. The CDR3 has 21 residues. The CDR3 nucleotides are TGTGCCAGCAGCCCGATACCCCAGGGACAGGGGAAAATACTAGCCAAAAACATTCAGTACTTC. It translates to CASSPIPQGQGKILAKNIQYF.

The V and J genes are TRBV18 and TRBJ1-5; TRBD1 matches at 9 bases. Per the germline V gene, CDR1 is KGHSH and CDR2 is LQKENI. Unmatched junction bases numbered 2, after V lost 3 bases and J lost 2 bases. The CDR3 extends over 15 amino acids. The chain's CDR3 is CASSPGQGGNQPQHF. CDR3 nucleotides: TGTGCCAGCTCACCGGGACAGGGTGGCAATCAGCCCCAGCATTTT.

The chain is built from TRBV29-1 and TRBJ2-7; 10 bases are shared with TRBD2. The CDR3 consists of 15 residues. CDR1 SQVTM and CDR2 ANQGSEA come from the germline V gene. The V and J ends lost 0 bases and 3 bases, in that order; junction bases with no gene match: 5. The CDR3 reads CSVEDSSGGYYEQYF. The CDR3 DNA is TGCAGCGTTGAAGATAGTAGCGGGGGGTACTACGAGCAGTACTTC.

This clonotype has a handful of counts. The V gene is TRBV29-1, the J gene TRBJ1-1, with 8 bases matching TRBD1. The trim removed 1 base at V and 7 bases at J, leaving 5 bases unmatched. CDR3 size: 13 residues. Germline CDR1 SQVTM, CDR2 ANQGSEA. The CDR3 is CSVEGMTGVEAFF. For the CDR3, the DNA is TGCAGCGTTGAAGGGATGACAGGGGTTGAAGCTTTCTTT.

The genes are TRBV7-9 and TRBJ2-1; the match to TRBD1 covers 7 bases. The last part of the DNA fits TRBJ2-7 better; the J call may be wrong. This CDR3 is built from 17 residues. Germline V lookup: CDR1 SEHNR, CDR2 FQNEAQ (reference sequence). The CDR3 nucleotides are TGTGCCAGCAGCTTAGGAGGGGGCAGGGGTCCCTACAATGAGCAGTACTTC. Translating gives CASSLGGGRGPYNEQYF.

V and J are TRBV10-3 and TRBJ1-1, with 8 positions matching TRBD1. Germline loops: CDR1 ENHRY, CDR2 SYGVKD. The length of the CDR3 is 13 residues. The ends lost 9 bases at V and 4 bases at J; junction bases unmatched: 7. This CDR3 is CAMGTGGGTEAFF. CDR3 nucleotide sequence: TGTGCCATGGGGACAGGAGGCGGCACTGAAGCTTTCTTT.

This chain connects TRBV20-1 to TRBJ2-1, with D perhaps matching TRBD2 (6 bases). Trimming cost V 4 bases and J 1 base, with 14 bases left between them. Germline CDR1 reads DFQATT; CDR2 reads SNEGSKA (reference sequence). The CDR3 loop spans 15 amino acids. The CDR3, as DNA: TGCAGTGCTACAACCGGGACTCGATCCTACAATGAGCAGTTCTTC. It yields the protein CSATTGTRSYNEQFF.

This clonotype has a handful of counts. The rearrangement links TRBV20-1 to TRBJ2-5, with 13 bases identical to TRBD2. Losses at the gene ends were 6 bases for V and 2 bases for J; bases not matched to a gene: 3. The CDR3 extends over 14 amino acids. Germline loops: CDR1 DFQATT, CDR2 SNEGSKA (reference sequence). As DNA, the CDR3 is TGCAGTGCCTTGGGACTAGCGGGGCAAGAGACCCAGTACTTC. Encoded protein: CSALGLAGQETQYF.

This chain uses TRBV5-6 with TRBJ1-6; 8 positions agree with TRBD1. Losses at the gene ends were 3 bases for V and 10 bases for J; bases not matched to a gene: 6. CDR1 is SGHDT and CDR2 is YYEEEE in the germline V gene. The CDR3 spans 14 residues. For the CDR3, the DNA is TGTGCCAGCAGCTCCGGGACAGGCCCCTCACCCCTCCACTTT. This translates into CASSSGTGPSPLHF.

The chain is built from TRBV7-3 and TRBJ1-2, with a weak D call TRBD1 (5 bases). CDR3 length: 15 amino acids. Germline V gene data show CDR1 as SGHTA and CDR2 as FQGTGA. V lost 5 bases and J 0 bases, leaving 13 bases between the germline ends. The CDR3 coding sequence is TGTGCCAGCAGCCCCTCAGGGACCTCTAACTATGGCTACACCTTC. Translation: CASSPSGTSNYGYTF. Based on the CDR3 plus reference TRBV7-3 and TRBJ1-2, the full variable domain is GAGVSQTPSNKVTEKGKYVELRCDPISGHTALYWYRQSLGQGPEFLIYFQGTGAADDSGLPNDRFFAVRPEGSVSTLKIQRTERGDSAVYLCASSPSGTSNYGYTFGSGTRLTVV.

This clonotype showed up just once. The V gene is TRBV7-3, the J gene TRBJ2-2; TRBD1 is a possible D gene (5 bases). The CDR3 is made up of 17 amino acids. Trimming removed 2 bases from V and 5 bases from J, with 18 bases in between. Germline CDR1 reads SGHTA; CDR2 reads FQGTGA. Here the CDR3 DNA reads TGTGCCAGCAGCTTACAGTCCAGGGATGTGTTTACCGGGGAGCTGTTTTTT. This gives the protein CASSLQSRDVFTGELFF.

The genes are TRBV14 and TRBJ2-7; the D gene is possibly TRBD2 (5 bases). Trimming cost V 4 bases and J 6 bases, with 16 bases left between them. The germline CDR1 and CDR2 sequences are SGHDN and FVKESK. The CDR3 runs 14 residues. The chain's CDR3 is CASSPQVGAGEQYF. CDR3 in DNA: TGTGCCAGCAGCCCCCAGGTGGGAGCAGGCGAGCAGTACTTC. The entire variable domain, with the rest obtained from reference TRBV14 and TRBJ2-7, is as follows: EAGVTQFPSHSVIEKGQTVTLRCDPISGHDNLYWYRRVMGKEIKFLLHFVKESKQDESGMPNNRFLAERTGGTYSTLKVQPAELEDSGVYFCASSPQVGAGEQYFGPGTRLTVT.

The chain is built from TRBV7-2 and TRBJ2-5; 12 nucleotides match TRBD2. Germline assignment: CDR1 SGHTA and CDR2 FQGNSA. Germline trimming cut 3 bases from V and 11 bases from J; bases unmatched to any gene: 10. This CDR3 spans 15 amino acids. The CDR3 protein is CASSFQSVLAGGQYF. The CDR3 nucleotides are TGTGCCAGCAGCTTCCAGTCGGTGCTAGCGGGAGGGCAGTACTTC.